This section outlines one TCR beta chain sequence together with its context. Its cognate antigen is unknown. This specimen belongs to a study of cytomegalovirus exposure and HLA in healthy donors. Study-wide points: Rare TCR sequences dominated, though some public TCRs recurred in many donors.

Germline V CDR1 and CDR2: LNHDA, SQIVND (reference sequence). This CDR3 comprises 13 residues. Trimming took off 6 bases at V and 1 base at J, with 9 bases between the two ends. The PCR was carried out with 60 Vbeta primers and 13 Jbeta primers. Assay: immunoSEQ multiplex PCR; the TCRdb copy retains only in-frame clones and omits some. The sample contains about 190,000 clones, around 86% of which appear only once. The origin of this receptor is a man aged 30 to 45 in good health and CMV-seronegative. The chain has TRBV19 and TRBJ1-2; D may be TRBD1 (6 bases). Sequenced sample: PBMCs. The CDR3 here is CASRLQGNYGYTF. In nucleotides, the CDR3 is TGTGCCAGTAGGCTACAGGGTAACTATGGCTACACCTTC. Together with reference TRBV19 and TRBJ1-2, the CDR3 gives the full variable domain: DGGITQSPKYLFRKEGQNVTLSCEQNLNHDAMYWYRQDPGQGLRLIYYSQIVNDFQKGDIAEGYSVSREKKESFPLTVTSAQKNPTAFYLCASRLQGNYGYTFGSGTRLTVV.